A single TCR beta chain is shown here with its context. Assay: immunoSEQ multiplex PCR; the TCRdb copy retains only in-frame clones and omits some. The sample lists a few hundred thousand clones; 90% were seen once. Germline CDR1 SGHAT, CDR2 FQNNGV. The germline V and J ends were trimmed by 4 bases and 5 bases, with 17 bases remaining between them. CDR3 length equals 16 residues. This entry comes from a study of blood T cell repertoires in COVID-19. Turning to the study itself: Nucleic acid was either cDNA or gDNA, and it came from T cells, B-cell-depleted T cells, or PBMCs.

This clonotype originated in a woman aged 40 to 49 with acute or convalescent COVID-19. The sequencing input was peripheral blood. The chain combines TRBV11-2 with TRBJ2-2; no firm D call. CDR3 loop: CASSSPSGLRTGELFF. The CDR3 DNA sequence: TGTGCCAGCAGCTCTCCGTCCGGTTTAAGAACCGGGGAGCTGTTTTTT.